The entry below describes one T cell receptor (beta chain). Method: immunoSEQ multiplex PCR; TCRdb's copy keeps in-frame clones and lacks some. Among about 74,000 clones, 95% were seen once, and the ten largest hold more than 0.25%. The CDR3 covers 13 residues. V was pared by 2 bases and J by 11 bases, with 16 bases between. CDR1 and CDR2 (germline): SGHTS, YDEGEE. The data stem from a study of technical replicates of blood from a few donors. The sample comprised T cells isolated from PBMCs. The chain couples TRBV5-8 to TRBJ1-1; TRBD1 is a possible D gene (5 bases). This TCR was sampled from a human donor in good health. CDR3 amino acids: CASSFWGGTVAFF. CDR3 in DNA: TGTGCCAGCAGCTTTTGGGGCGGCACGGTTGCTTTCTTT.